This is a list of T cell receptor beta chains from one sample in a study of response to subunit inactivated influenza vaccine. TCRdb re-derived calls from the RT-PCR reads in MiXCR, one entry per CDR3 protein. The sample holds under 200,000 distinct CDR3 sequences, approximately 12% seen once. These data are also associated with another study on T cells expressing NK-cell markers.

The sequencing used CD8+ T cells sorted from PBMCs, collected 11 to 12 days after vaccination. The receptor source for this set is a man aged 45-60 years who received an inactivated influenza vaccine. CDR3s include the opening cysteine and the closing phenylalanine or tryptophan. A D gene is named only where the DNA matches it firmly.

j_gene,d_gene,v_gene,CDR3aa
TRBJ1-5,TRBD1,TRBV12-3/TRBV12-4,CASSLTLGQGALNQPQHF
TRBJ2-2,TRBD1,TRBV24-1,CATSGLPWTGATGELFF
TRBJ2-1,.,TRBV7-8,CASSLGGSASYNEQFF
TRBJ2-1,TRBD2,TRBV20-1,CNARDNGGQGLAVYNEQFF
TRBJ2-3,.,TRBV20-1,CSAPVVRTDTQYF
TRBJ2-5,TRBD2,TRBV3-1,CASSQGLAGGLARQTQYF
TRBJ2-2,.,TRBV4-1,CASSQDAGAGELFF
TRBJ2-1,TRBD2,TRBV12-3/TRBV12-4,CASSSTGLAGVNEQFF
TRBJ2-7,.,TRBV20-1,CSARQGYYEQYF
TRBJ2-3,.,TRBV20-1,CSTWAFRSSTDTQYF
TRBJ2-1,.,TRBV7-9,CASSSRDIRYNEQFF
TRBJ2-1,.,TRBV14,CASSQDRGITNYEQFF
TRBJ2-1,TRBD1,TRBV24-1,CATRLGQEQFF
TRBJ2-1,.,TRBV7-9,CASLRYNEQFF
TRBJ2-7,TRBD1,TRBV10-3,CAIRDRSNEQYF
TRBJ2-1,.,TRBV28,CASSLLSDNEQFF
TRBJ2-3,TRBD2,TRBV20-1,CSARSGTSGDTQYF
TRBJ2-7,TRBD2,TRBV29-1,CSVASGIYEQYF
TRBJ1-5,TRBD1,TRBV7-6,CASSLGTAHSNQPQHF
TRBJ2-7,.,TRBV14,CASRRGTEAFYEQYF
TRBJ2-4,.,TRBV20-1,CSADRGGEVKNIQYF
TRBJ2-7,.,TRBV5-1,CASSYGVGSYEQYF
TRBJ2-5,.,TRBV5-6,CASSLKFAGRHRETQYF
TRBJ2-3,TRBD1,TRBV15,CATSSGDRGLADTQYF
TRBJ2-1,.,TRBV6-2/TRBV6-3,CASRRIQYNEQFF
TRBJ2-1,.,TRBV7-9,CASTPAYNEQFF
TRBJ2-7,.,TRBV5-1,CASSLSQGGTLEQYF
TRBJ1-5,TRBD1,TRBV5-8,CASSSSEGGSIQPQHF
TRBJ2-1,.,TRBV2,CASSEGTRPSYNEQFF
TRBJ2-7,.,TRBV11-2,CASSLGHRSSYEQYF
TRBJ2-3,.,TRBV12-3/TRBV12-4,CASSPGVHIQYF
TRBJ1-2,TRBD1,TRBV2,CARNRGSYGYTF
TRBJ2-1,.,TRBV6-5,CASSYSRGAEQFF
TRBJ1-1,TRBD1,TRBV28,CASTRGTGTEAFF
TRBJ2-5,.,TRBV7-6,CASSLVGGKETQYF
TRBJ1-1,.,TRBV6-1,CASSEYDGMNTEAFF
TRBJ2-7,.,TRBV6-5,CASSYGGIWSEQYF
TRBJ2-5,TRBD1,TRBV29-1,CSALQGGEETQYF
TRBJ2-2,.,TRBV28,CASSLGGYSGELFF
TRBJ1-1,.,TRBV11-2,CASSLGRNMNTEAFF
TRBJ2-7,.,TRBV4-3,CASSQNRVHEQYF
TRBJ2-7,TRBD2,TRBV2,CASSEWASGSYEQYF
TRBJ2-7,TRBD1,TRBV27,CASSSGQGGSYEQYF
TRBJ2-1,TRBD2,TRBV12-3/TRBV12-4,CASGRGAGNEQFF
TRBJ2-2,.,TRBV20-1,CSARDLGGAGELFF
TRBJ2-5,.,TRBV28,CASSLGGMETQYF
TRBJ2-3,.,TRBV29-1,CSVAGTTRSDTQYF
TRBJ1-3,.,TRBV4-2,CASSQDQQTYSGNTIYF
TRBJ2-4,.,TRBV6-4,CASSGGGGSKNIQYF
TRBJ2-1,TRBD2,TRBV7-9,CASSLELAGLYEQFF
TRBJ1-1,TRBD1,TRBV19,CASLDRGLTEAFF
TRBJ2-5,.,TRBV7-9,CASSHVASETQYF
TRBJ2-1,.,TRBV7-9,CASSLIDEQFF
TRBJ1-1,.,TRBV20-1,CSASEGPLNTEAFF
TRBJ2-7,.,TRBV5-1,CATRLDTATYEQYF
TRBJ2-7,.,TRBV4-1,CASSQVAVLNTYEQYF
TRBJ2-7,TRBD1,TRBV27,CASSIRTGGPYEQYF
TRBJ2-5,.,TRBV7-9,CASSAGGAGVQETQYF
TRBJ2-1,.,TRBV28,CASSSRRASYNEQFF
TRBJ2-5,TRBD2,TRBV10-3,CAISDDTSGGEQETQYF